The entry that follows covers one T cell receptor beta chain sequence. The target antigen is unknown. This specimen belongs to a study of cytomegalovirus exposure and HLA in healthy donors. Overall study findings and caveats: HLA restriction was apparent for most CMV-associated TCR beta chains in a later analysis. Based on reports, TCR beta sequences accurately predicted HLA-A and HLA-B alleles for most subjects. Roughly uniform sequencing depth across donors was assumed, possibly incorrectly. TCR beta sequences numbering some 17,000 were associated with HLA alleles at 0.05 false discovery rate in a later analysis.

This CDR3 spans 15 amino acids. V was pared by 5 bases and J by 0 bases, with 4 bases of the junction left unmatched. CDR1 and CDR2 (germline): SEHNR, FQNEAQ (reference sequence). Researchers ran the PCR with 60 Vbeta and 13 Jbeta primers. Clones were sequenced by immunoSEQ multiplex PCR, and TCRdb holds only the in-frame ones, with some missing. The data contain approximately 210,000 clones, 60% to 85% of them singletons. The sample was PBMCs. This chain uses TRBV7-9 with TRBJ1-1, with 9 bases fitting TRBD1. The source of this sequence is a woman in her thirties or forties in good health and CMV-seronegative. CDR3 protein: CASSLGQGMNTEAFF. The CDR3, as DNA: TGTGCCAGCAGCCTAGGACAGGGGATGAACACTGAAGCTTTCTTT.